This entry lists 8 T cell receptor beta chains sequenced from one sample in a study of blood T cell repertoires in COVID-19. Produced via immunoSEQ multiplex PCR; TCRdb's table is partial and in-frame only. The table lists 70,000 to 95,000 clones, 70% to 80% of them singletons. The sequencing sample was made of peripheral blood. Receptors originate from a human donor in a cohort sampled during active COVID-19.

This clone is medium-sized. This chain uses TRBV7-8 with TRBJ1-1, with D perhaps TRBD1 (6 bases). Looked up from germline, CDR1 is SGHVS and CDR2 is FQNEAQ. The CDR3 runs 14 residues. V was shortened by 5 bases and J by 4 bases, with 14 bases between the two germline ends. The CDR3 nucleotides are TGTGCCAGCAGCGACACAGGGTACGGCACTGAAGCTTTCTTT. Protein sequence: CASSDTGYGTEAFF.

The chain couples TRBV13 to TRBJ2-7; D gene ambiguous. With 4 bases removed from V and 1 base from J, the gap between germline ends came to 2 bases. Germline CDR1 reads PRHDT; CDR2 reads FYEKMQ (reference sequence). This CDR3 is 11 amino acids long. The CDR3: CASSSSYEQYF. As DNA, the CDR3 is TGTGCCAGCAGCTCATCCTACGAGCAGTACTTC.

The CDR3 DNA reads as TGCGCCAGCAGCTTGTATGCAGGGGCGATGAACACTGAAGCTTTCTTT. Its translation is CASSLYAGAMNTEAFF. V gene TRBV5-1 combines with J gene TRBJ1-1; weak D call: TRBD1 (6 bases). The CDR3 contains 16 residues. Germline-derived CDR1 and CDR2 are SGHRS and YFSETQ. The V end lost 1 base, the J end lost 0 bases, and 13 bases lay between the germline ends.

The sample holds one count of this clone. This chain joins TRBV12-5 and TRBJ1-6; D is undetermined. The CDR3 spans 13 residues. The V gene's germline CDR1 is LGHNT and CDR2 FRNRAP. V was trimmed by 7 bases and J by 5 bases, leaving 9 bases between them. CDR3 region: CASAGSNNSPLHF. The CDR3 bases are TGTGCTAGTGCCGGGAGTAATAATTCACCCCTCCACTTT.

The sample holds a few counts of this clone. The CDR3 sequence is CASSQGTGELFF. The CDR3 bases are TGTGCCAGCTCACAGGGGACCGGGGAGCTGTTTTTT. V gene TRBV18 combines with J gene TRBJ2-2; possibly TRBD1 for D (5 bases). Trimming left V 4 bases short and J 5 bases short, with 5 bases between. The CDR3 runs to 12 residues. CDR1 and CDR2 (germline): KGHSH, LQKENI.

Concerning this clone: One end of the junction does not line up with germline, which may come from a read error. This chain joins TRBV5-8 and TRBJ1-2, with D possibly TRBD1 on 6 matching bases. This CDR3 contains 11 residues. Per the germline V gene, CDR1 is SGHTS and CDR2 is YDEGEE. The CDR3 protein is CASSLGGPALF. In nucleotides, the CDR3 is TGTGCCAGCAGCTTGGGGGGGCCAGCTCTATTC.

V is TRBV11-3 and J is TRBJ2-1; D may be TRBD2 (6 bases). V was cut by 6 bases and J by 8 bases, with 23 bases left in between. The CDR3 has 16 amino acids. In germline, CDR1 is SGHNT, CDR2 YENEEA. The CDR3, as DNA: TGTGCCAGCAGTCCCAACAGCGGACTACCGACGGATGAGCAGTTCTTC. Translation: CASSPNSGLPTDEQFF.

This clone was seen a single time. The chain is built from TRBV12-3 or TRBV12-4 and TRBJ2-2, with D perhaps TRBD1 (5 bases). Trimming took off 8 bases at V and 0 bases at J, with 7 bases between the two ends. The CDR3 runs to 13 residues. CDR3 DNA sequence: TGTGCCAGCTACAGGTCGAACACCGGGGAGCTGTTTTTT. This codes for CASYRSNTGELFF.